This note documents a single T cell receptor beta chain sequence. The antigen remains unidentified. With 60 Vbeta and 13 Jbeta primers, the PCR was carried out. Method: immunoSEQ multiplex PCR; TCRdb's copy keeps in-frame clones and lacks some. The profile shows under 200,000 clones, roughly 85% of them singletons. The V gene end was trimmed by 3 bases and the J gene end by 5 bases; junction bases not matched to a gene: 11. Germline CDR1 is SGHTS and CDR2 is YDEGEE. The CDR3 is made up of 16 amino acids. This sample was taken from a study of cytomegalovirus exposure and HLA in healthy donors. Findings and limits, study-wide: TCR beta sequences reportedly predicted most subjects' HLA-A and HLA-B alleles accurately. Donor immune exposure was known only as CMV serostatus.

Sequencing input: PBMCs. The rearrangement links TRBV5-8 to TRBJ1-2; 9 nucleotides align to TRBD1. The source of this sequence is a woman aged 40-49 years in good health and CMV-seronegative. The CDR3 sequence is CASSYSQGAVWYGYTF. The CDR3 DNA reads TGTGCCAGCAGCTATTCACAGGGGGCTGTTTGGTATGGCTACACCTTC.